One and the same sample provided the 11 T cell receptor beta chains below, sequenced in a study of cytomegalovirus exposure and HLA in healthy donors. 13 Jbeta primers and 60 Vbeta primers were used for the PCR. Repertoires were generated with immunoSEQ multiplex PCR, while TCRdb's copy carries only in-frame clones and drops some. The data show 150,000 to 200,000 clones, around 90% seen once. The sequencing sample was made of PBMCs. The origin of the receptors is a boy aged 2-9 years in good health and CMV-seronegative.

There are a few counts of this clone. The chain carries TRBV5-6 and TRBJ2-3; TRBD2 matches 11 bases. V shed 0 bases and J 2 bases; nucleotides not matched to a gene: 2. The CDR3 totals 16 residues. The V gene's germline CDR1 is SGHDT and CDR2 YYEEEE. CDR3 amino acids: CASSLGLAGITDTQYF. The CDR3 bases are TGTGCCAGCAGCTTGGGACTAGCGGGAATCACAGATACGCAGTATTTT.

The V and J genes are TRBV5-1 and TRBJ2-2, with D unclear. V shed 6 bases and J shed 2 bases, with 14 bases lying between them. The CDR3 has 15 residues. Germline-derived CDR1 and CDR2 are SGHRS and YFSETQ. The CDR3 DNA follows: TGCGCCAGCACCCTGAGTAGTCCCAACACCGGGGAGCTGTTTTTT. This sequence encodes CASTLSSPNTGELFF.

The chain joins TRBV19 to TRBJ1-5; D possibly corresponds to TRBD1 (6 bases). Trimming took 0 bases from V and 7 from J, leaving 16 bases between them. Germline lookup yields CDR1 LNHDA and CDR2 SQIVND (reference sequence). The CDR3 consists of 16 residues. The CDR3 reads CASSIDSGGAGQPQHF. The CDR3 region has the DNA TGTGCCAGTAGTATAGACTCCGGGGGGGCGGGGCAGCCCCAGCATTTT.

The chain has TRBV6-5 and TRBJ1-6, with TRBD1 as a possible D gene (6 bases). Germline loops: CDR1 MNHEY, CDR2 SVGAGI. This CDR3 region has 15 residues. Trimming cost V 6 bases and J 2 bases, with 11 bases left between them. CDR3 residues: CASRQGQTYNSPLHF. The CDR3 DNA is TGTGCCAGCAGACAAGGACAGACCTATAATTCACCCCTCCACTTT.

J is TRBJ1-4 and V is TRBV19; 8 positions match TRBD1. This CDR3 comprises 15 residues. Trimming removed 6 bases from V and 5 bases from J; junction bases left unmatched: 8. Germline V gene lookup returns CDR1 LNHDA and CDR2 SQIVND (reference sequence). The CDR3 nucleotides are TGTGCCAGTAGAGCTTGGACAGGGCAAAATGAAAAACTGTTTTTT. Translating it yields CASRAWTGQNEKLFF.

The CDR3 DNA sequence: TGTGCCAGCAGCTTCGGCGGTGTCACCCTCTCCTACGAGCAGTACTTC. The encoded protein is CASSFGGVTLSYEQYF. This rearrangement joins TRBV5-4 to TRBJ2-7, with unresolved D. Trimming removed 2 bases at V and 0 bases at J, with 15 bases between. The CDR3 loop spans 16 amino acids. The germline CDR1 and CDR2 sequences are SGHNT and YYREEE (reference sequence). Supplemented by reference TRBV5-4 and TRBJ2-7, the full variable domain reads ETGVTQSPTHLIKTRGQQVTLRCSSQSGHNTVSWYQQALGQGPQFIFQYYREEENGRGNFPPRFSGLQFPNYSSELNVNALELDDSALYLCASSFGGVTLSYEQYFGPGTRLTVT.

V is TRBV7-3 and J is TRBJ1-1; D is possibly TRBD1 (5 bases). The V end lost 4 bases, the J end lost 0 bases, and 18 bases lay between the germline ends. The length of the CDR3 is 17 residues. Per the germline V gene, CDR1 is SGHTA and CDR2 is FQGTGA. The chain's CDR3 is CASSSPFWGPMNTEAFF. In nucleotides, the CDR3 is TGTGCCAGCAGCTCACCCTTCTGGGGCCCCATGAACACTGAAGCTTTCTTT.

The rearrangement links TRBV5-5 to TRBJ2-4; possible D gene TRBD1, 5 bases. CDR1 is SGHKS and CDR2 is YYEKEE in the germline V gene (reference sequence). The CDR3 consists of 13 residues. Trimming took 4 bases from V and 5 from J, leaving 10 bases between them. The CDR3 nucleotides read TGTGCCAGCAGCCCGCTGACAGAAAACATTCAGTACTTC. Translation gives CASSPLTENIQYF.

The chain carries TRBV7-9 and TRBJ1-4; 11 bases align to TRBD1. With 3 bases clipped from V and 6 bases from J, the junction kept 0 bases outside the gene matches. The CDR3 sequence is 14 residues long. Germline V CDR1 and CDR2: SEHNR, FQNEAQ (reference sequence). DNA of the CDR3: TGTGCCAGCAGCTTGGGACAGGGGGATGAAAAACTGTTTTTT. It specifies CASSLGQGDEKLFF.

This clone was found a few times. The rearrangement joins TRBV6-6 to TRBJ2-2, with 8 positions matching TRBD2. Germline lookup yields CDR1 MNHNY and CDR2 SVGAGI (reference sequence). This CDR3 has 16 residues. V shed 0 bases, J shed 7 bases, and the junction held 7 bases outside the gene matches. In nucleotides, the CDR3 is TGTGCCAGCAGTTACTCAAGGCGGACTAGCTTCGGGGAGCTGTTTTTT. This sequence encodes CASSYSRRTSFGELFF.

V gene TRBV5-4 combines with J gene TRBJ2-7; maybe TRBD1 (5 bases). Trimming cost V 2 bases and J 6 bases, with 15 bases left between them. The CDR3 totals 14 residues. Per germline, CDR1 SGHNT and CDR2 YYREEE (reference sequence). CDR3: CASSLGEGALEQYF. The CDR3 DNA sequence: TGTGCCAGCAGCTTAGGGGAAGGAGCCCTCGAGCAGTACTTC.